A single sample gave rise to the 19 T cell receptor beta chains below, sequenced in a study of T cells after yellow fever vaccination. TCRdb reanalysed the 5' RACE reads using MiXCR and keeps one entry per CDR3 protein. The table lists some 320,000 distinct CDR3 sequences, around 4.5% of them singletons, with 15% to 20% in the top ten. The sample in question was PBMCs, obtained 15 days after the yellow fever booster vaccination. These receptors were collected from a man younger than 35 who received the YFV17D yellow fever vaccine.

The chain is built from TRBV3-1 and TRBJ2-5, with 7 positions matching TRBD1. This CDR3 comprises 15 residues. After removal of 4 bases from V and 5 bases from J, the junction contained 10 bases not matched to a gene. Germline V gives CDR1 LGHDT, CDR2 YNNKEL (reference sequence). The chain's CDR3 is CASSPPPTGSETQYF. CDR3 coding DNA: TGTGCCAGCAGCCCTCCCCCGACAGGGTCTGAGACCCAGTACTTC.

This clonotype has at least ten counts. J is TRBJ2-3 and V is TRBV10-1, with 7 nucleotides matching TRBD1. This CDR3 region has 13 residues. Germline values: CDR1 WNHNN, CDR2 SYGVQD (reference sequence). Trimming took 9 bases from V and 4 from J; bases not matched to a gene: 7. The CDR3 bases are TGCGCCAGGCTGACAGGGATTCCAGATACGCAGTATTTT. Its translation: CARLTGIPDTQYF.

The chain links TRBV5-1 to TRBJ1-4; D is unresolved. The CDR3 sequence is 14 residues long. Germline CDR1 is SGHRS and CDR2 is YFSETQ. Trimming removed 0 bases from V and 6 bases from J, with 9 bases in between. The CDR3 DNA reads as TGCGCCAGCAGCTTGGAAAGCGGGGATGAAAAACTGTTTTTT. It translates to CASSLESGDEKLFF.

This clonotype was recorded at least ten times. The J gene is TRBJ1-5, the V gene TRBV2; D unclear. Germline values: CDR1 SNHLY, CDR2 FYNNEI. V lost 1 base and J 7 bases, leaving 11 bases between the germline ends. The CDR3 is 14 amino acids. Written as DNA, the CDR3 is TGTGCCAGCAGTGAAGACGGGGTCGGGCAGCCCCAGCATTTT. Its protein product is CASSEDGVGQPQHF.

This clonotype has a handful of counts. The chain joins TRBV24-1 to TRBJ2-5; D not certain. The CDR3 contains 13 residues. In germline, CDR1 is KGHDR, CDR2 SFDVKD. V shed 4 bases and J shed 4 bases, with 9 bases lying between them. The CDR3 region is CATSDASVETQYF. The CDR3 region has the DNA TGTGCCACCAGTGACGCCAGCGTAGAGACCCAGTACTTC.

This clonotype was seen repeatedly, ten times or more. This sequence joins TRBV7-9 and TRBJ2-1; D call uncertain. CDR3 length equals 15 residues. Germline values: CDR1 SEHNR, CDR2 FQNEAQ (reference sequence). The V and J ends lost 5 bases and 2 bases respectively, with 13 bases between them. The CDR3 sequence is CASSQQNPTYNEQFF. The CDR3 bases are TGTGCCAGCAGCCAACAGAACCCCACCTACAATGAGCAGTTCTTC.

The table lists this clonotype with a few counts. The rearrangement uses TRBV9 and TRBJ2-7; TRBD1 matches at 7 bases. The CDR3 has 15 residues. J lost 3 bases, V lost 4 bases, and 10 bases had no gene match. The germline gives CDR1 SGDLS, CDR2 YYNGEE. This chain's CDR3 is CASSPTGRMDYEQYF. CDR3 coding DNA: TGTGCCAGCAGCCCGACAGGGAGAATGGACTACGAGCAGTACTTC.

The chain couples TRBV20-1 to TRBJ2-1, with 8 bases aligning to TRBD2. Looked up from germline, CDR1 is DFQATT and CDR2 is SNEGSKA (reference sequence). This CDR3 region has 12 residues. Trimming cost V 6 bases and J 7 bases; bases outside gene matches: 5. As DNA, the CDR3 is TGCAGTGCGTGCGGGGGGACGAATGAGCAGTTCTTC. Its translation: CSACGGTNEQFF.

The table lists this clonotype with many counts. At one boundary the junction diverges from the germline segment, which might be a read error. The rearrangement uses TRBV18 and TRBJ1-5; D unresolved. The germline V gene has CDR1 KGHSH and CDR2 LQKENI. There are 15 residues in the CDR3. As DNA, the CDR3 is TGTGCCAGCTCACCATCGCGTCTAGGCAATCAACCCCAGCATTTT. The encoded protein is CASSPSRLGNQPQHF. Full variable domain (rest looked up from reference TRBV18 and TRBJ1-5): NAGVMQNPRHLVRRRGQEARLRCSPMKGHSHVYWYRQLPEEGLKFMVYLQKENIIDESGMPKERFSAEFPKEGPSILRIQQVVRGDSAAYFCASSPSRLGNQPQHFGDGTRLSIL.

The CDR3: CASSLRLAGDTDTQYF. For the CDR3, the DNA is TGTGCCAGCAGCTTACGGCTAGCGGGGGACACAGATACGCAGTATTTT. This chain joins TRBV7-2 and TRBJ2-3, with 10 bases fitting TRBD2. Germline V gives CDR1 SGHTA, CDR2 FQGNSA. After removal of 2 bases from V and 2 bases from J, the junction contained 4 bases not matched to a gene. The CDR3 runs 16 residues.

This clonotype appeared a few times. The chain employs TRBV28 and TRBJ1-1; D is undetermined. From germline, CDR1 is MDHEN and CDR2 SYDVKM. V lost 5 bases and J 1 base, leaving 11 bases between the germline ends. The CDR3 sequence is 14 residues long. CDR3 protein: CASSPHKANTEAFF. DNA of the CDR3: TGTGCCAGCAGTCCCCACAAGGCGAACACTGAAGCTTTCTTT.

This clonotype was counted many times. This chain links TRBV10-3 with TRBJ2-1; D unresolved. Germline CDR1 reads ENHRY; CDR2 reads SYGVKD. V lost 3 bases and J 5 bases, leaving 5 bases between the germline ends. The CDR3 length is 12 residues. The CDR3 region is CAISDPDNEQFF. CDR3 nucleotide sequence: TGTGCCATCAGTGACCCGGACAATGAGCAGTTCTTC.

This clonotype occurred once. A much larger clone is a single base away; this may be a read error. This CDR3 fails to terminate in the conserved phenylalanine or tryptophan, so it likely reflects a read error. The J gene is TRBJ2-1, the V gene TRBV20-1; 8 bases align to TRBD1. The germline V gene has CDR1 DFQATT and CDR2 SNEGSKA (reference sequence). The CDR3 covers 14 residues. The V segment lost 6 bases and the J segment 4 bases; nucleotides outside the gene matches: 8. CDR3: CSAKDRDPYNEQFL. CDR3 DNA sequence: TGCAGTGCGAAGGACAGGGACCCATACAATGAGCAGTTCCTC.

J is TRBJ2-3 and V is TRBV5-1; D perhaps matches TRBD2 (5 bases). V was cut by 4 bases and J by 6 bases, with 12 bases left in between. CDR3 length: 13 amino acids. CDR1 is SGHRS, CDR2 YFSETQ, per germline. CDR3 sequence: CASSDPPGDTQYF. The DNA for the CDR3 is TGCGCCAGCAGCGACCCACCGGGGGATACGCAGTATTTT.

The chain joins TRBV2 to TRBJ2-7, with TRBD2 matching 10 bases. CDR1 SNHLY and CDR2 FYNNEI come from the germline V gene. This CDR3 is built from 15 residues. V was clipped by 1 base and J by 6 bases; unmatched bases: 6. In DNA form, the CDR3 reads TGTGCCAGCAGTGAAGACCCAGCGGGGGGGCGCGAGCAGTACTTC. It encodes CASSEDPAGGREQYF.

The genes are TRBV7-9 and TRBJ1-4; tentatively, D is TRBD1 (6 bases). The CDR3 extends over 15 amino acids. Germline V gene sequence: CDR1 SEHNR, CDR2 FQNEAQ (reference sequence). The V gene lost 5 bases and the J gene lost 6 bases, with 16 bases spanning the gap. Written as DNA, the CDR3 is TGTGCCAGCAGCCCCACAGGGTCGGGCGATGAAAAACTGTTTTTT. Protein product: CASSPTGSGDEKLFF.

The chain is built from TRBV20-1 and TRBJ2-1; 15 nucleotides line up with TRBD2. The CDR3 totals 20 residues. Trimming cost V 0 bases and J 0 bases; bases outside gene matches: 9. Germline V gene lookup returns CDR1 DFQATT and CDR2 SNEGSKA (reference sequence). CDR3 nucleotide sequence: TGCAGTGCTAGAGATTTTAGGGGACTAGCGGGGGGAACCTCCTACAATGAGCAGTTCTTC. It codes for CSARDFRGLAGGTSYNEQFF.

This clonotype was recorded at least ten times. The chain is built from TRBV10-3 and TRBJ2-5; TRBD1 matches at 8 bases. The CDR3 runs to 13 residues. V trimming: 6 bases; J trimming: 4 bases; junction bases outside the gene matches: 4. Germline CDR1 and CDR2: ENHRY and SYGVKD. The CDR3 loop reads CAISGQGGETQYF. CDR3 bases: TGTGCCATCAGCGGACAGGGAGGAGAGACCCAGTACTTC.

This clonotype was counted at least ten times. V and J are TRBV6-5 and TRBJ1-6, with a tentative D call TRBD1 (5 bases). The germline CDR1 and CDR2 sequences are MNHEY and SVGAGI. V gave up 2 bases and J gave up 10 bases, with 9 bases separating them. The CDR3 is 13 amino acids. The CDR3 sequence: CASSYRGGSPLHF. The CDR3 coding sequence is TGTGCCAGCAGTTACCGGGGCGGCTCACCCCTCCACTTT.